The TCR beta chain under discussion was sequenced for a study of blood T cell repertoires in COVID-19. About the study: Sources were T cells, B-cell-depleted T cells, or PBMCs; the material itself was cDNA or gDNA.

Sequencing was performed with immunoSEQ multiplex PCR; in TCRdb, only in-frame clones are kept and a portion is missing. The sample consists of 170,000 or so clones, over 80% of them appearing once. Of note for this clone: Within the sample, other DNA sequences also encode this same CDR3.

With 1 base clipped from V and 4 bases from J, the junction kept 1 base outside the gene matches. The CDR3 loop spans 14 amino acids. In germline, CDR1 is KGHSH, CDR2 LQKENI. This chain links TRBV18 with TRBJ1-1, with 9 bases lining up with TRBD1. The specimen sequenced was peripheral blood. This TCR came from a woman in her sixties with acute or convalescent COVID-19. CDR3 DNA sequence: TGTGCCAGCTCACCACTGGACAGGGGCACTGAAGCTTTCTTT. Protein product: CASSPLDRGTEAFF.